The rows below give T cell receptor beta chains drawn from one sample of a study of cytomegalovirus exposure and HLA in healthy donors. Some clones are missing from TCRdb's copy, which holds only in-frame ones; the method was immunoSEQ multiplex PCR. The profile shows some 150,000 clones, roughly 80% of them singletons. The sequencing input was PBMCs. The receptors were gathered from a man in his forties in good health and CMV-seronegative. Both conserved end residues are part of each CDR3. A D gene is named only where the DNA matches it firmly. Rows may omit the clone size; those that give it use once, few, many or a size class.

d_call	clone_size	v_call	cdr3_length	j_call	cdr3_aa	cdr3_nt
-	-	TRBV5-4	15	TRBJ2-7	CASSLGGVGTAEQYF	TGTGCCAGCAGCTTAGGCGGGGTAGGTACGGCCGAGCAGTACTTC
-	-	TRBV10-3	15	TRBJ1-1	CAISEATGPYTEAFF	TGTGCCATCAGTGAGGCGACAGGCCCCTACACTGAAGCTTTCTTT
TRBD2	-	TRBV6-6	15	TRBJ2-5	CASSYSGTSEETQYF	TGTGCCAGCAGTTACTCGGGGACTAGCGAAGAGACCCAGTACTTC
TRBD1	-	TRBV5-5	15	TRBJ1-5	CASSKTGGAGQPQHF	TGTGCCAGCAGCAAAACAGGGGGTGCCGGTCAGCCCCAGCATTTT
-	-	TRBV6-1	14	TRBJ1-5	CASSEGQANQPQHF	TGTGCCAGCAGTGAAGGACAGGCCAATCAGCCCCAGCATTTT
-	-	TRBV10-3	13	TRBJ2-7	CAISDGVSYEQYF	TGTGCCATCAGTGACGGAGTGTCCTACGAGCAGTACTTC
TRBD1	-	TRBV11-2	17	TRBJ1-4	CASSLMGDRLEKGKLFF	TGTGCCAGCAGCTTGATGGGGGACAGGCTAGAAAAGGGAAAACTGTTTTTT
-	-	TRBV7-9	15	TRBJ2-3	CASSSRTVSTDTQYF	TGTGCCAGCAGCTCAAGGACTGTAAGCACAGATACGCAGTATTTT
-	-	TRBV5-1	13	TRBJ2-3	CASSLVFRDTQYF	TGCGCCAGCAGCTTGGTGTTTCGGGATACGCAGTATTTT
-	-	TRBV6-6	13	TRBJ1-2	CASSPADRVGYTF	TGTGCCAGCAGTCCTGCGGACAGAGTTGGCTACACCTTC
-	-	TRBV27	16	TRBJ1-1	CASSLSWGGGVAEAFF	TGTGCCAGCAGTTTATCCTGGGGAGGGGGGGTCGCTGAAGCTTTCTTT
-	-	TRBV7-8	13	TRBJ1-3	CASSQGGGNTIYF	TGTGCCAGCAGCCAAGGGGGAGGAAACACCATATATTTT
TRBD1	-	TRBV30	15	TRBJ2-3	CAWASRDRVPDTQYF	TGTGCCTGGGCTAGCCGGGACAGGGTCCCCGATACGCAGTATTTT
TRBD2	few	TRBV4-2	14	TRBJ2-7	CASSQLAGGYEQYF	TGTGCCAGCAGCCAACTAGCGGGGGGATACGAGCAGTACTTC
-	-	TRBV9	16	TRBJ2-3	CASSVIERPSTDTQYF	TGTGCCAGCAGCGTAATCGAGCGTCCTAGCACAGATACGCAGTATTTT
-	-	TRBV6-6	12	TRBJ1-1	CASSSLTGEAFF	TGTGCCAGCAGCTCCTTAACAGGCGAAGCTTTCTTT
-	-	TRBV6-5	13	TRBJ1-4	CATQGTSNEKLFF	TGTGCCACCCAGGGCACAAGTAATGAAAAACTGTTTTTT
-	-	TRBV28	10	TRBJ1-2	CASGGNGYTF	TGTGCCAGCGGGGGGAATGGCTACACCTTC
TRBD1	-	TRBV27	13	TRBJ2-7	CASRPGGYYEQYF	TGTGCCAGCAGGCCAGGGGGATACTACGAGCAGTACTTC
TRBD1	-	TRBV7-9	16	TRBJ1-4	CASSFGQGATNEKLFF	TGTGCCAGCAGCTTTGGACAGGGGGCAACTAATGAAAAACTGTTTTTT
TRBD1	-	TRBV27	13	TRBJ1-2	CASSWTGHYGYTF	TGTGCCAGCAGTTGGACAGGCCACTATGGCTACACCTTC
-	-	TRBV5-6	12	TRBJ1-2	CASEDAVYGYTF	TGTGCCAGCGAGGATGCCGTCTATGGCTACACCTTC
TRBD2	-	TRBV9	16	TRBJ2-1	CASSSRTSGGYNEQFF	TGTGCCAGCAGCTCGAGGACTAGCGGGGGGTACAATGAGCAGTTCTTC
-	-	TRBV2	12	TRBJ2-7	CASSGNGGEQYF	TGTGCCAGCAGTGGAAATGGAGGCGAGCAGTACTTC
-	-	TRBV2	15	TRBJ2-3	CASSVGGGVTDTQYF	TGTGCCAGCAGTGTCGGGGGAGGAGTCACAGATACGCAGTATTTT
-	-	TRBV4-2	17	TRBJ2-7	CASSQDPSKLSLTEQYF	TGTGCCAGCAGCCAAGATCCTAGCAAACTATCGCTTACCGAGCAGTACTTC
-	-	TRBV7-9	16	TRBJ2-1	CASSLAWDTINNEQFF	TGTGCCAGCAGCTTAGCGTGGGACACTATCAACAATGAGCAGTTCTTC
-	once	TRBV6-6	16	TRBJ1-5	CASSYSMQGFGQPQHF	TGTGCCAGCAGTTACTCGATGCAGGGCTTCGGTCAGCCCCAGCATTTT
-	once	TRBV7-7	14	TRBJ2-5	CASSLTNGQETQYF	TGTGCTAGCAGCTTAACAAACGGGCAAGAGACCCAGTACTTC
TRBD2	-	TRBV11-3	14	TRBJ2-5	CASKRGGAEETQYF	TGTGCCAGCAAACGCGGGGGGGCCGAGGAGACCCAGTACTTC
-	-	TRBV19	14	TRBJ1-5	CASKRGGSNQPQHF	TGTGCCAGTAAGAGGGGAGGGAGCAATCAGCCCCAGCATTTT
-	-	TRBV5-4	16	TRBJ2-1	CASSGGARVDGDEQFF	TGTGCCAGCAGCGGCGGTGCCAGGGTTGACGGCGATGAGCAGTTCTTC